This TCR beta chain originates from a study of cytomegalovirus exposure and HLA in healthy donors. Regarding the study as a whole: Being productive about 87% or about 30% of the time was typical of most TCR beta V segments in an earlier analysis. Among TCR beta chains, those listed as cytomegalovirus-associated numbered about 160. Sequencing likely produced, as an artifact, a cluster of highly shared sequence variants.

As to this clone: Its antigen is not identified.

CDR3 length equals 15 residues. CDR1 and CDR2 (germline): LNHDA, SQIVND (reference sequence). V lost 5 bases to trimming and J lost 3 bases, with 14 bases between them. The PCR was carried out with 60 Vbeta primers and 13 Jbeta primers. Method: immunoSEQ multiplex PCR; TCRdb's copy keeps in-frame clones and lacks some. The repertoire holds 150,000 to 200,000 clones, with 75% as singletons. The chain has TRBV19 and TRBJ2-1; TRBD2 might be the D (7 bases). Sequencing was done on a sample of PBMCs. The receptor was derived from a woman between 50 and 59 years old in good health and CMV-seropositive. The CDR3 DNA reads as TGTGCCAGTAGTCAAGGGGGGGCTTACTACAATGAGCAGTTCTTC. This codes for CASSQGGAYYNEQFF.